Listed below are T cell receptor beta chains from one sample, sequenced in a study of human T cells and chemical hapten exposure. TCRdb fed the RACE reads into MiXCR, producing one record per CDR3 protein. The table has some 110,000 distinct CDR3 sequences, 10% to 12% seen once. The specimen comprised whole blood, sampled in connection with sensitization to the hapten diphenylcyclopropenone (DPC). These receptors came from a woman aged 45-65 years with alopecia areata. Some clones in this sample may be carry-over from other donors' samples. Each CDR3 is given with its conserved first and last residue. Size values are once, few and many counts, or a class for expanded clones, and some rows have none.

j_call clone_size v_call cdr3_aa
TRBJ1-5 . TRBV7-2 CASSTGGAGNQPQHF
TRBJ1-5 . TRBV3-1 CASSQQGATQPQHF
TRBJ2-7 many TRBV7-6 CASRASTSGSIYEQYF
TRBJ2-1 many TRBV7-9 CASSPWTSGSSYNEQFF
TRBJ1-1 few TRBV7-9 CASSPIVTEAFF
TRBJ1-1 many TRBV6-5 CASSYFQGAGGTTEAFF
TRBJ2-3 . TRBV10-3 CAISESGDTQYF
TRBJ2-5 many TRBV3-1 CASSLHGLAGEVQETQYF
TRBJ2-3 . TRBV29-1 CSVRESDTQYF
TRBJ2-3 few TRBV12-3/TRBV12-4 CASSSSGNPDTQYF
TRBJ2-5 many TRBV7-9 CASSFESRHPRETQYF
TRBJ1-2 . TRBV29-1 CSVATGASGYTF
TRBJ2-1 many TRBV28 CASSPDLLYNEQFF
TRBJ1-1 . TRBV5-1 CASSREGGTMNTEAFF
TRBJ2-3 many TRBV4-1 CASSRDLITDTQYF
TRBJ2-2 few TRBV20-1 CSARDPGLAGEVPGELFF
TRBJ2-3 few TRBV27 CASSTWLLYPTDTQYF
TRBJ2-3 many TRBV29-1 CSFRLAGARDTQYF
TRBJ1-1 . TRBV6-1 CASIPTGGGGTEAFF
TRBJ2-6 few TRBV15 CATSSNSGANVLTF
TRBJ2-7 few TRBV20-1 CSARRAATYEQYF
TRBJ2-2 . TRBV13 CASTGQGSDTGELFF
TRBJ1-4 few TRBV7-9 CASSLEAGPEKLFF
TRBJ1-2 many TRBV6-1 CASSLDGRDYGYTF
TRBJ2-5 few TRBV24-1 CATSDGLEAETQYF
TRBJ1-2 few TRBV7-6 CASSLRGGADYGYTF
TRBJ1-2 . TRBV10-3 CAIRAGGDNYGYTF
TRBJ2-7 . TRBV3-1 CASSQTGIGAAAEQYF